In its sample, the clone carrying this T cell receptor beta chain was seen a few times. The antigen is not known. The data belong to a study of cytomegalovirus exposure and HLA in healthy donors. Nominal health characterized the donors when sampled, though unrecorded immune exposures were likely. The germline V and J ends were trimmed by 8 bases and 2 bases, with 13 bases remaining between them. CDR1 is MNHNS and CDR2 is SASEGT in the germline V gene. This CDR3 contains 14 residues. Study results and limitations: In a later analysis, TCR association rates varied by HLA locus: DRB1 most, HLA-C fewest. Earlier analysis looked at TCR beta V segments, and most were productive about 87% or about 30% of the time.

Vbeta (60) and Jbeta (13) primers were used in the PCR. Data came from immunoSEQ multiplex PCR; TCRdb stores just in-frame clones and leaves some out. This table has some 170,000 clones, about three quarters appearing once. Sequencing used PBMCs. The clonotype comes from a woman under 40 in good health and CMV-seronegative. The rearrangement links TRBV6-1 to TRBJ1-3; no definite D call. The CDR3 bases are TGTGCCAGCGTTGAGGGAGTAACTGGAAACACCATATATTTT. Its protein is CASVEGVTGNTIYF.